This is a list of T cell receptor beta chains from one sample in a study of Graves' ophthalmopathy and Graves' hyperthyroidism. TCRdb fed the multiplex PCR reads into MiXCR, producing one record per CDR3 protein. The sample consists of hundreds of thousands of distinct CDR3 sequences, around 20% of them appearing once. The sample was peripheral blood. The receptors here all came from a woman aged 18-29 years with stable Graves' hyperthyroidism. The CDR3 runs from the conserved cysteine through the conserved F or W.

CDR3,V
CASSTGLLNTGELFF,TRBV2
CASSSTGGLPGRHSNQPQHF,TRBV28
CASRPGSDYQPQHF,TRBV6-1
CSAQEAGPFQTGYTF,TRBV20-1
CASSLTAGTGELFF,TRBV7-9
CASSLQGRSTGELFF,TRBV7-3
CASSPGLNTGELFF,TRBV19
CASSLGGGVWHAEAFF,TRBV7-8
CSVTKQGYGYTF,TRBV29-1
CASSLGSTIANYEQYF,TRBV7-2
CASSLDQRTETQYF,TRBV11-2
CAWSALGALNTEAFF,TRBV30
CASSTGDRLKNIKYF,TRBV28
CASSAGGAEAFF,TRBV11-3
CASSYGGPQETQYF,TRBV6-5
CASSLGGRQGAEAFF,TRBV5-1
CASSPSGMPYEQYF,TRBV18
CASSPGGGLAGIETQYF,TRBV12-3/TRBV12-4
CASIGFRSNYGYTF,TRBV6-1
CASSARVSPQMGQYF,TRBV5-5
CASSLDSGVGQPQHF,TRBV11-2
CPNGDRGGYSNQPQHF,TRBV12-3/TRBV12-4
CASSYLDKNTEAFF,TRBV6-2/TRBV6-3
CASGRQTGAIYGYTF,TRBV12-5
CASTQWGGTKAFF,TRBV14
CASRRTGWLNTQYF,TRBV11-1
CASSFWADSNQPQHF,TRBV12-3/TRBV12-4
CASSVRGMGKNIQYF,TRBV19